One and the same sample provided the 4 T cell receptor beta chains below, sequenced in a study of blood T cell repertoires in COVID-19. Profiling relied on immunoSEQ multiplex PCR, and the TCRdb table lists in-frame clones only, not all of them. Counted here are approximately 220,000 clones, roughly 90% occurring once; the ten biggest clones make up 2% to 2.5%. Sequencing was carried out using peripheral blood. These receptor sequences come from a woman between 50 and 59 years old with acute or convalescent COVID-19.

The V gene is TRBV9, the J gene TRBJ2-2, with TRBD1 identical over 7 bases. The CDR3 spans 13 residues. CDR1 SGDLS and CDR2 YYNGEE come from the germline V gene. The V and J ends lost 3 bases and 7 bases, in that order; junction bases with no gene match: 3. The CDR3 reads CASSGQGGGELFF. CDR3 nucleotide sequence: TGTGCCAGCAGCGGACAGGGTGGCGGGGAGCTGTTTTTT. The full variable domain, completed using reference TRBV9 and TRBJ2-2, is DSGVTQTPKHLITATGQRVTLRCSPRSGDLSVYWYQQSLDQGLQFLIQYYNGEERAKGNILERFSAQQFPDLHSELNLSSLELGDSALYFCASSGQGGGELFFGEGSRLTVL.

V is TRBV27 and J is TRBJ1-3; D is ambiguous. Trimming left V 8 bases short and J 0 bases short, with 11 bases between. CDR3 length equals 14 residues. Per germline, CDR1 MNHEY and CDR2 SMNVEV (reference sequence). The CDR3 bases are TGTGCCAGCGCGCCAAGGAGCTCTGGAAACACCATATATTTT. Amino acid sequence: CASAPRSSGNTIYF.

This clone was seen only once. CDR3 in DNA: TGTGCCAGCAGCTTTCAGGACAGGGCGAGGGATGAGCAGTTCTTC. It codes for CASSFQDRARDEQFF. This chain uses TRBV7-8 with TRBJ2-1, with TRBD1 matching 8 bases. The CDR3 is made up of 15 amino acids. Trimming took 3 bases from V and 8 from J; bases not matched to a gene: 9. Germline V lookup: CDR1 SGHVS, CDR2 FQNEAQ.

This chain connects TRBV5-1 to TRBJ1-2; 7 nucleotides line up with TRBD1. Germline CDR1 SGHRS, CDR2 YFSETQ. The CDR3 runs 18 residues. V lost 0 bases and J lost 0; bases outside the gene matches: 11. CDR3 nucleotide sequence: TGCGCCAGCAGCTTGGCGGCCGCCAACAGGGGAGCTAACTATGGCTACACCTTC. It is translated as CASSLAAANRGANYGYTF.